This TCR beta chain was retrieved from a study of response to subunit inactivated influenza vaccine. Overall study results and limits: Few additional T cells are recruited per seasonal influenza vaccination, authors suggested.

In the case of this clonotype: No antigen is known for it.

TCRdb reprocessed the RT-PCR reads with MiXCR, giving one entry per CDR3 protein. Of roughly 540,000 distinct CDR3 sequences in the sample, approximately 20% were seen once. Between the trimmed V and J ends, which lost 2 bases and 4 bases, there was a span of 13 bases. CDR3 length: 15 amino acids. Germline-derived CDR1 and CDR2 are SGHTA and FQGNSA. The sample was also linked to a second study, of T cells expressing NK-cell markers. That source reports: TCR beta cDNA was generated via 5'RACE template switching incorporating UMIs. Seven donors tested HCMV-seropositive and one tested seronegative among the eight sequenced. For four donors, these clonotypes were likewise the leading ones in the CD3+CD56-NKG2C+ fraction.

This receptor was taken from a man between 45 and 60 years old who received an inactivated influenza vaccine. Sequenced material: CD4+ T cells sorted from PBMCs, taken approximately 13 days after vaccination. The chain uses TRBV7-2 and TRBJ2-3, with D tentatively TRBD1 or TRBD2 (7 bases each). DNA of the CDR3: TGTGCCAGCAGCTTACTGACAGGGAGGGCAGATACGCAGTATTTT. This codes for CASSLLTGRADTQYF.